This TCR beta chain was sequenced for a study of human T cells and chemical hapten exposure. The overall study: DPC at 0.01% went onto the upper back in patch tests, read at 6 days. Patients having alopecia areata, totalis or universalis were mostly female.

Study results and limitations: Unchanged with DPC sensitization were TCRs above 1 in 1000 frequency.

TCRdb reanalysed the RACE reads using MiXCR and keeps one entry per CDR3 protein. The repertoire consists of about 52,000 distinct CDR3 sequences, with 9.9% occurring once and the leading ten covering 15% to 20%. The time point is: patch test 3, about 24 weeks after DPC sensitization. Treatment indicated: therapeutic diphenylcyclopropenone sensitization with weekly scalp DPC. About this clonotype itself: Its target is not known.

Germline CDR1 MNHEY, CDR2 SMNVEV (reference sequence). The CDR3 is 16 residues long. The ends were cut back, 6 bases at V and 4 bases at J, with 21 bases in the middle. This receptor was identified in a woman aged 40-49 years with alopecia areata. Some clones in this sample may be carry-over from other donors' samples. The sample was whole blood, taken in connection with sensitization to the hapten diphenylcyclopropenone (DPC). This sequence joins TRBV27 and TRBJ2-5; D is unclear. The DNA for the CDR3 is TGTGCCAGCAGCCCCTCGAGCGACCCAGCGCGAGAGACCCAGTACTTC. Translating gives CASSPSSDPARETQYF.